This T cell receptor beta chain was recorded in a study of blood T cell repertoires in COVID-19. Study-level background: Spain, Italy and the United States supplied samples that represented acute and convalescent COVID-19.

Original data processing: How many nucleated cells were present was estimated from reference gene primer amplification. Measured with immunoSEQ multiplex PCR; TCRdb has only the in-frame clones, and not every one. D and trimming were read from the DNA, whereas the V and J calls and clone size are those reported in that table. This table has around 80,000 clones, about 89% appearing once. From germline, CDR1 is SGHRS and CDR2 YFSETQ. The CDR3 is made up of 13 amino acids. Trimming removed 0 bases at V and 3 bases at J, with 7 bases between. This clonotype originated in a man in his 60s with acute or convalescent COVID-19. What was sequenced was peripheral blood. V and J are TRBV5-1 and TRBJ2-7; D is perhaps TRBD2 (6 bases). This chain's CDR3 is CASSLVGGYEQYF. The DNA for the CDR3 is TGCGCCAGCAGCTTGGTGGGGGGCTACGAGCAGTACTTC.